Following are 2 T cell receptor beta chains from one sample sequenced in a study of regulatory T cells in long-lasting Graves disease. Construction of TCR beta libraries relied on iRepertoire HTBI primers and on Arm-PCR targeting CDR3 regions. TCRdb reprocessed the multiplex PCR reads with MiXCR, giving one entry per CDR3 protein. The table shows roughly 420,000 distinct CDR3 sequences, with approximately 15% occurring only once. Time point of the sample: newly diagnosed GD, antithyroid drugs for less than 3 months. The authors made the TCR library using RNA they extracted from PBMCs. The data also belong to a second study, concerning T cells in Graves' hyperthyroidism and ophthalmopathy.

Source: peripheral blood mononuclear cells (PBMCs), taken at new diagnosis, from a patient treated with antithyroid drugs. The receptors were sampled from a woman aged 45-60 years with Graves disease.

The sample holds many counts of this clonotype. The rearrangement joins TRBV7-8 to TRBJ2-7; D ambiguous. CDR1 and CDR2 from the germline V gene are SGHVS and FQNEAQ. The V end lost 1 base, the J end lost 7 bases, and 14 bases lay between the germline ends. This CDR3 is built from 14 residues. CDR3 region: CASSLGASEREQYF. The CDR3 DNA follows: TGTGCCAGCAGCTTAGGAGCGTCCGAGAGGGAGCAGTACTTC.

This clonotype was seen more than once but under ten times. The V and J genes are TRBV19 and TRBJ2-1, with 11 bases aligning to TRBD2. Germline V gene data show CDR1 as LNHDA and CDR2 as SQIVND (reference sequence). The V segment lost 4 bases and the J segment 7 bases; nucleotides outside the gene matches: 9. This CDR3 contains 16 residues. CDR3 in DNA: TGTGCCAGTAGTAAGGCCGGGACTAGCGGAAGTAATGAGCAGTTCTTC. Protein: CASSKAGTSGSNEQFF.